This record concerns one T cell receptor beta chain sequence. V trimming: 4 bases; J trimming: 3 bases; junction bases outside the gene matches: 8. This CDR3 has 15 residues. Per germline, CDR1 SEHNR and CDR2 FQNEAQ (reference sequence). The data belong to a study of T cell changes during pregnancy in multiple sclerosis. Method: immunoSEQ multiplex PCR; TCRdb's copy keeps in-frame clones and lacks some. Of 100,000 or so clones detected, nearly 95% appear once; the ten largest clones hold about 1.6%. The source is a female donor in good health, enrolled as a control in a pregnancy study. The J gene is TRBJ2-7, the V gene TRBV7-9, with 8 bases that match TRBD2. The sample was peripheral blood, taken after pregnancy. As DNA, the CDR3 is TGTGCCAGCAGCTCCCGGGGGGGCTCAGGCTACGAGCAGTACTTC. Translated, it gives CASSSRGGSGYEQYF.